Listed below are T cell receptor beta chains from one sample, sequenced in a study of CD8 T cells in Susac syndrome. Via MiXCR, TCRdb re-called the immunoSEQ multiplex PCR reads, giving one row per CDR3 protein. This table holds about 60,000 distinct CDR3 sequences, over 85% found once. The sample was CD8+ T cells from PBMCs. These receptor sequences come from a human donor in good health. The CDR3 runs from the conserved cysteine through the conserved F or W.

v_gene	j_gene	CDR3aa
TRBV27	TRBJ2-2	CASSRRDSKVGFIGELFF
TRBV20-1	TRBJ2-7	CSATGMTEGIHEQYF
TRBV29-1	TRBJ1-2	CSADRANYGYTF
TRBV4-2	TRBJ1-4	CASSLVSRGHNEKLFF
TRBV4-2	TRBJ2-1	CASSQEGLRDEQFF
TRBV5-5	TRBJ2-6	CASSGGDRGYSGANVLTF
TRBV7-2	TRBJ1-5	CASSPDFTGNQPQHF
TRBV2	TRBJ1-2	CASADRNYGYTF
TRBV2	TRBJ2-4	CASSSTGRIGVENIQYF
TRBV27	TRBJ2-7	CASSLWEQGYEQYF
TRBV11-2	TRBJ2-7	CASSLVWDRGHEQYF
TRBV4-3	TRBJ1-4	CASSQDWRQGGNEKLFF
TRBV7-2	TRBJ2-1	CASSLVGTSGYYNEQFF
TRBV14	TRBJ2-6	CASSQRQALSGANVLTF
TRBV20-1	TRBJ1-3	CSAAIPGDNGNTIYF
TRBV27	TRBJ1-2	CASSLSSLPNYGYTF
TRBV18	TRBJ2-2	CASSQTVRERSENTGELFF
TRBV12-3/TRBV12-4	TRBJ2-1	CASSPQGGNNEQFF
TRBV12-3/TRBV12-4	TRBJ2-5	CASSLGRRARETQYF
TRBV11-2	TRBJ2-5	CASMGQEETQYF
TRBV29-1	TRBJ1-2	CSVVTESYGYTF
TRBV4-1	TRBJ1-2	CASSLRSTGNYGYTF
TRBV28	TRBJ2-1	CASSLRHVPSNEQFF
TRBV12-3/TRBV12-4	TRBJ2-7	CASSLPRGRDGGSYEQYF
TRBV6-5	TRBJ2-2	CASSYSGWPITGELFF
TRBV7-9	TRBJ2-1	CASSYSGGSSYNEQFF
TRBV20-1	TRBJ2-1	CSAYNEQFF
TRBV7-3	TRBJ2-1	CASSSSTGSYNEQFF
TRBV5-6	TRBJ2-1	CASSLSQLRYNEQFF
TRBV10-3	TRBJ2-1	CAISDPFGTSGGASYNEQFF
TRBV12-3/TRBV12-4	TRBJ2-5	CASSFGQLQETQYF
TRBV27	TRBJ2-1	CASSLTGTGNSDEQFF
TRBV7-8	TRBJ2-7	CASSIGPAYEQYF
TRBV9	TRBJ2-1	CASSVGLGDHNEQFF
TRBV2	TRBJ1-5	CASSEARREGPPQHF
TRBV7-2	TRBJ1-1	CASSLFGTATEAFF
TRBV14	TRBJ2-1	CASSTQGFYNEQFF
TRBV4-1	TRBJ1-5	CASSQTGLQPQHF
TRBV4-1	TRBJ2-5	CASSQDQGVQETQYF
TRBV20-1	TRBJ2-1	CSARDLGLATYNEQFF
TRBV7-6	TRBJ2-1	CASSLVSGMGNEQFF
TRBV4-1	TRBJ1-6	CASSQVGLSNSPLHF
TRBV20-1	TRBJ2-7	CSARDRTSGGISYEQYF
TRBV20-1	TRBJ1-2	CSARDRKTPRGYTF
TRBV2	TRBJ2-7	CASSDIYEQYF
TRBV7-9	TRBJ1-1	CAANPGDRGLTEAFF
TRBV7-2	TRBJ2-5	CASRLLGGQETQYF
TRBV11-2	TRBJ1-3	CASSLGAWNTIYF
TRBV12-3/TRBV12-4	TRBJ1-1	CASSPGPPTEAFF
TRBV28	TRBJ2-3	CASSLSSGGAGDTQYF